The 18 T cell receptor beta chains given below trace back to one sample, sequenced in a study of read filtering for tumor transcriptome and immune sequencing. From 300 to 450 ng of RNA, a library with molecular barcoded alpha/delta and beta/gamma adaptors was made. MiXCR, applied by TCRdb to the reads, yields one record per CDR3 protein. The sample carries tens of thousands of distinct CDR3 sequences, 20% to 25% recorded once. The specimen was a population of CD138-negative cells sorted from bone marrow. These receptors all stem from a donor at least 40 years old with multiple myeloma.

In regard to this clonotype: This may arise from a read error, as a much more abundant clone is one base away. The rearrangement links TRBV2 to TRBJ2-5; TRBD1 agrees at 8 bases. This CDR3 region has 13 residues. V dropped 2 bases and J dropped 9; count of bases not matched to a gene: 5. The germline gives CDR1 SNHLY, CDR2 FYNNEI. The chain's CDR3 is CASSENRGEAQYF. CDR3 sequence (DNA): TGTGCCAGCAGTGAAAACAGGGGGGAGGCCCAGTACTTC. The variable domain in full, completed from reference TRBV2 and TRBJ2-5, reads EPEVTQTPSHQVTQMGQEVILRCVPISNHLYFYWYRQILGQKVEFLVSFYNNEISEKSEIFDDQFSVERPDGSNFTLKIRSTKLEDSAMYFCASSENRGEAQYFGPGTRLLVL.

V and J are TRBV18 and TRBJ1-4, with D possibly TRBD1 on 5 matching bases. This CDR3 contains 15 residues. Trimming cost V 2 bases and J 6 bases, with 13 bases left between them. Germline CDR1 and CDR2: KGHSH and LQKENI. The CDR3 DNA sequence: TGTGCCAGCTCACCAACCCAGGGAGGTTATGAAAAACTGTTTTTT. Protein product: CASSPTQGGYEKLFF. Full variable domain (remainder filled in from reference TRBV18 and TRBJ1-4): NAGVMQNPRHLVRRRGQEARLRCSPMKGHSHVYWYRQLPEEGLKFMVYLQKENIIDESGMPKERFSAEFPKEGPSILRIQQVVRGDSAAYFCASSPTQGGYEKLFFGSGTQLSVL.

This clonotype was counted at least ten times. The chain recombines TRBV5-5 with TRBJ2-5; 13 positions match TRBD2. Germline assignment: CDR1 SGHKS and CDR2 YYEKEE (reference sequence). The J segment lost 5 bases and the V segment lost 2 bases, leaving 9 bases of the junction unmatched. The CDR3 loop spans 17 amino acids. CDR3 loop: CASSFLRTSGSGETQYF. DNA for the CDR3: TGTGCCAGCAGCTTCTTGCGGACTAGCGGGAGTGGGGAGACCCAGTACTTC. Full variable domain (remainder filled in from reference TRBV5-5 and TRBJ2-5): DAGVTQSPTHLIKTRGQQVTLRCSPISGHKSVSWYQQVLGQGPQFIFQYYEKEERGRGNFPDRFSARQFPNYSSELNVNALLLGDSALYLCASSFLRTSGSGETQYFGPGTRLLVL.

This chain uses TRBV20-1 with TRBJ2-1; D perhaps matches TRBD2 (6 bases). The CDR3 sequence is 14 residues long. The germline V gene encodes CDR1 DFQATT and CDR2 SNEGSKA (reference sequence). The V and J ends lost 4 bases and 3 bases respectively, with 13 bases between them. The CDR3 protein is CSATIAELYNEQFF. CDR3 DNA: TGCAGTGCTACTATAGCGGAACTCTACAATGAGCAGTTCTTC.

Ten or more counts support this clonotype. The chain carries TRBV18 and TRBJ1-1; weak D call: TRBD1 (5 bases). The CDR3 has 14 residues. Trimming stripped 3 bases from V and 5 bases from J, with 13 bases between. The germline CDR1 and CDR2 sequences are KGHSH and LQKENI. CDR3: CASSPSRGGTEAFF. In nucleotides, the CDR3 is TGTGCCAGCTCACCGTCTCGTGGGGGTACTGAAGCTTTCTTT. The variable domain in full, with the rest retrieved from reference TRBV18 and TRBJ1-1, is NAGVMQNPRHLVRRRGQEARLRCSPMKGHSHVYWYRQLPEEGLKFMVYLQKENIIDESGMPKERFSAEFPKEGPSILRIQQVVRGDSAAYFCASSPSRGGTEAFFGQGTRLTVV.

The table lists this clonotype with many counts. One junction end does not reproduce the germline sequence, and a read error may be involved. The CDR3 DNA is TGTGTCACGGCCTCCGACGAGCAGTACTTC. Its protein product is CVTASDEQYF. The chain employs TRBV28 and TRBJ2-7; D remains ambiguous. Germline V CDR1 and CDR2: MDHEN, SYDVKM. There are 10 residues in the CDR3.

This clonotype has a count of ten or more. The chain carries TRBV20-1 and TRBJ2-5; 9 bases agree with TRBD2. Germline assignment: CDR1 DFQATT and CDR2 SNEGSKA (reference sequence). V lost 3 bases to trimming and J lost 3 bases; unmatched junction nucleotides: 11. CDR3 size: 16 residues. The CDR3 DNA reads TGCAGTGCTAGGCCGGCTAGCGGGAACCTAGAAGAGACCCAGTACTTC. Its protein product is CSARPASGNLEETQYF.

This clonotype was seen repeatedly, ten times or more. The V call is TRBV20-1, the J call TRBJ2-5, with 12 nucleotides matching TRBD2. The V segment lost 5 bases and the J segment 2 bases; nucleotides outside the gene matches: 6. The CDR3 sequence is 15 residues long. Per germline, CDR1 DFQATT and CDR2 SNEGSKA (reference sequence). The CDR3 spells CSADGLAGKQETQYF. DNA of the CDR3: TGCAGTGCTGACGGACTAGCGGGGAAGCAAGAGACCCAGTACTTC.

This chain connects TRBV12-1 to TRBJ2-3; no DNA check was done on the table's D call, TRBD1. TRBV12-1 is classified as a pseudogene. The CDR3 consists of 13 residues. The CDR3 DNA reads as TGTTCCTGCAGCTCCCGGGGACAGGATACGCGGTATTTT. This translates into CSCSSRGQDTRYF.

Of note for this clonotype: A much larger clone lies one base from this, so it may be a read error. The genes are TRBV11-3 and TRBJ1-1; D gene unclear. This CDR3 has 13 residues. The germline V and J ends were trimmed by 5 bases and 1 base, with 8 bases remaining between them. CDR1 is SGHNT and CDR2 is YENEEA in the germline V gene. Here the CDR3 DNA reads TGTGCCAGCAGCCTTGAAGGGAACACTGAAGCTTTCTTT. Its translation: CASSLEGNTEAFF.

This clonotype was picked up many times. The genes are TRBV5-1 and TRBJ2-7; D uncertain. The CDR3 has 15 residues. The germline gives CDR1 SGHRS, CDR2 YFSETQ. Trimming removed 0 bases at V and 0 bases at J, with 10 bases between. In DNA form, the CDR3 reads TGCGCCAGCAGCTTGGAGGGTGGTTTCTCCTACGAGCAGTACTTC. Translated, it gives CASSLEGGFSYEQYF.

In the case of this clonotype: A read error is possible here, since a much larger clone lies one base away. V is TRBV16 and J is TRBJ1-2; D not resolved. Germline V gene lookup returns CDR1 KGHSY and CDR2 FQNENV. V was trimmed by 0 bases and J by 3 bases, leaving 8 bases between them. The CDR3 is made up of 14 amino acids. CDR3: CASSQSRQDYGYTF. The DNA for the CDR3 is TGTGCCAGCAGCCAATCGCGGCAGGACTATGGCTACACCTTC.

This clonotype has a count of ten or more. This chain links TRBV7-3 with TRBJ1-6, with 7 bases matching TRBD1. After removal of 3 bases from V and 7 bases from J, the junction contained 0 bases not matched to a gene. Per germline, CDR1 SGHTA and CDR2 FQGTGA. The CDR3 sequence is 13 residues long. The CDR3 loop reads CASSLGQNSPLHF. In DNA form, the CDR3 reads TGTGCCAGCAGCTTGGGACAGAATTCACCCCTCCACTTT.

In its sample, this clonotype was seen many times. This chain links TRBV9 with TRBJ2-7; 7 nucleotides align to TRBD1. The length of the CDR3 is 15 residues. Germline V CDR1 and CDR2: SGDLS, YYNGEE. V dropped 4 bases and J dropped 3; count of bases not matched to a gene: 10. This chain's CDR3 is CASSSGVGTDYEQYF. The CDR3 DNA reads as TGTGCCAGCAGCTCAGGGGTAGGGACAGACTACGAGCAGTACTTC.

A word on this clonotype: The conserved final phenylalanine or tryptophan is absent from the CDR3, which likely points to a read error. Because the CDR3's place on the DNA is in doubt, the DNA is left out and the CDR3 is given as listed by TCRdb. The chain combines TRBV29-1 with TRBJ2-7; the DNA was not compared with TRBD1, the D call given in the table. The CDR3 is made up of 12 amino acids, end residues included. The germline CDR1 and CDR2 sequences are SQVTM and ANQGSEA. Here the CDR3 reads CSVVRDSFEQHS.

This clonotype was observed many times. The V and J genes are TRBV14 and TRBJ1-1; 7 bases fit TRBD1. V was pared by 1 base and J by 5 bases, with 4 bases of the junction left unmatched. The CDR3 sequence is 14 residues long. CDR1 is SGHDN and CDR2 is FVKESK in the germline V gene. CDR3 nucleotides: TGTGCCAGCAGCCAAGTCAGGGGGGGAACTGAAGCTTTCTTT. This translates into CASSQVRGGTEAFF. Complete variable domain (other parts from reference TRBV14 and TRBJ1-1): EAGVTQFPSHSVIEKGQTVTLRCDPISGHDNLYWYRRVMGKEIKFLLHFVKESKQDESGMPNNRFLAERTGGTYSTLKVQPAELEDSGVYFCASSQVRGGTEAFFGQGTRLTVV.

Notes on this clonotype: Germline is not matched at one junction end, which may reflect a read error. The chain combines TRBV7-9 with TRBJ2-1, with D perhaps matching TRBD1 (5 bases). The CDR3 consists of 14 residues. The germline V gene has CDR1 SEHNR and CDR2 FQNEAQ (reference sequence). This chain's CDR3 is CSSSQYTGYNGQFF. CDR3 in DNA: TGTTCCAGCAGCCAATATACAGGTTACAATGGGCAGTTCTTC.

There are many counts of this clonotype. J is TRBJ2-3 and V is TRBV10-3; TRBD1 or TRBD2 may be the D gene (5 bases each). Trimming stripped 4 bases from V and 2 bases from J, with 10 bases between. The germline V gene has CDR1 ENHRY and CDR2 SYGVKD. The CDR3 totals 14 residues. CDR3 sequence: CAISGGTHTDTQYF. The CDR3, as DNA: TGTGCCATCAGTGGGGGGACCCACACAGATACGCAGTATTTT.